The 32 T cell receptor beta chains listed next were all sequenced from one sample in a study of blood T cell repertoires in COVID-19. This table comes from immunoSEQ multiplex PCR, and its TCRdb copy is limited to in-frame clones, with some not included. This sample has 170,000 or so clones; more than 85% occur once, and the top ten carry 0.5% to 0.55%. Sample: peripheral blood. The receptors originated from a man aged 50-60 years with acute or convalescent COVID-19.

The chain links TRBV2 to TRBJ2-2, with 9 positions matching TRBD2. The CDR3 has 15 residues. V shed 6 bases and J 4 bases; nucleotides not matched to a gene: 6. The V gene's germline CDR1 is SNHLY and CDR2 FYNNEI. The CDR3 loop reads CASRNSGSVTGELFF. In DNA form, the CDR3 reads TGTGCCAGCAGAAATAGCGGGAGTGTCACCGGGGAGCTGTTTTTT.

The chain couples TRBV9 to TRBJ2-5; possible D gene TRBD1, 6 bases. Between the trimmed V and J ends, which lost 1 base and 2 bases, there was a span of 12 bases. Germline V CDR1 and CDR2: SGDLS, YYNGEE. The CDR3 contains 15 residues. The CDR3 DNA sequence: TGTGCCAGCAGCGTAAAAGGGACACTACAAGAGACCCAGTACTTC. This sequence encodes CASSVKGTLQETQYF.

V usage is TRBV27 and J usage is TRBJ2-7, with TRBD2 identical over 7 bases. The CDR3 totals 13 residues. The ends lost 3 bases at V and 2 bases at J; junction bases unmatched: 1. The germline gives CDR1 MNHEY, CDR2 SMNVEV (reference sequence). The CDR3 spells CASSFRGAYEQYF. The CDR3 DNA sequence: TGTGCCAGCAGTTTCCGGGGGGCCTACGAGCAGTACTTC.

As regards this clone: Within the sample, other DNA sequences also encode this same CDR3. The V gene is TRBV9, the J gene TRBJ1-4; 7 positions match TRBD1. Germline trimming cut 0 bases from V and 8 bases from J; bases unmatched to any gene: 4. The CDR3 has 14 amino acids. The germline V gene encodes CDR1 SGDLS and CDR2 YYNGEE. CDR3 loop: CASSVGQGGEKLFF. The DNA of the CDR3 is TGTGCCAGCAGCGTAGGACAGGGTGGCGAAAAACTGTTTTTT.

The genes are TRBV24-1 and TRBJ2-1, with TRBD2 matching 10 bases. Looked up from germline, CDR1 is KGHDR and CDR2 is SFDVKD. The junction had 4 bases not matched to a gene; V was cut back by 8 bases and J by 7 bases. This CDR3 has 13 amino acids. CDR3 sequence reads: CATTSGSRNEQFF. The CDR3 DNA follows: TGTGCCACCACTAGCGGGAGTCGGAATGAGCAGTTCTTC.

The V call is TRBV7-8, the J call TRBJ1-5, with D tentatively TRBD1 (6 bases). Per germline, CDR1 SGHVS and CDR2 FQNEAQ. This CDR3 is 15 amino acids long. V was clipped by 5 bases and J by 3 bases, with 14 bases between them. The CDR3 region is CASSRLQGNNQPQHF. Here the CDR3 DNA reads TGTGCCAGCAGCCGCTTACAGGGTAACAATCAGCCCCAGCATTTT.

The gene calls are TRBV6-2 or TRBV6-3 and TRBJ2-6, with 7 nucleotides matching TRBD1. Germline V CDR1 and CDR2: MNHEY, SVGEGT. The CDR3 covers 17 residues. Losses at the gene ends were 2 bases for V and 0 bases for J; bases not matched to a gene: 4. The DNA for the CDR3 is TGTGCCAGCAGTTACAAGGCAGGGGGCTCTGGGGCCAACGTCCTGACTTTC. Translation: CASSYKAGGSGANVLTF.

This clone was counted a single time. This rearrangement joins TRBV9 to TRBJ1-2, with D possibly matching TRBD1 (5 bases). The CDR3 is 13 residues long. V gave up 3 bases and J gave up 6 bases, with 12 bases separating them. Germline V gene sequence: CDR1 SGDLS, CDR2 YYNGEE. The CDR3 sequence: CASSAWGGNGYTF. CDR3 in DNA: TGTGCCAGCAGCGCATGGGGGGGAAATGGCTACACCTTC.

The chain joins TRBV27 to TRBJ2-3; TRBD1 agrees at 10 bases. Trimming at V came to 3 bases and at J to 6 bases, leaving 12 bases not matched to a gene. Germline assignment: CDR1 MNHEY and CDR2 SMNVEV (reference sequence). CDR3 length: 17 amino acids. CDR3 coding DNA: TGTGCCAGCAGTTTGTCGTTTTTGGGGACAGGGGAGGATACGCAGTATTTT. Translating it yields CASSLSFLGTGEDTQYF.

The genes are TRBV5-1 and TRBJ2-2, with D possibly TRBD1 on 6 matching bases. Germline CDR1 reads SGHRS; CDR2 reads YFSETQ. The CDR3 extends over 13 amino acids. Trimming removed 6 bases at V and 3 bases at J, with 9 bases between. The DNA of the CDR3 is TGCGCCAGCATGGACAGCTACACCGGGGAGCTGTTTTTT. Protein product: CASMDSYTGELFF.

The gene calls are TRBV7-9 and TRBJ1-2; no reliable D call. This CDR3 contains 15 residues. The V gene lost 5 bases and the J gene lost 7 bases, with 20 bases spanning the gap. CDR1 and CDR2 from the germline V gene are SEHNR and FQNEAQ (reference sequence). CDR3 coding DNA: TGTGCCAGCAGCCTCCCTAGGTTGGCAAACGTTGGCTACACCTTC. Translated: CASSLPRLANVGYTF. Filled out from reference TRBV7-9 and TRBJ1-2, the complete variable domain reads DTGVSQNPRHKITKRGQNVTFRCDPISEHNRLYWYRQTLGQGPEFLTYFQNEAQLEKSRLLSDRFSAERPKGSFSTLEIQRTEQGDSAMYLCASSLPRLANVGYTFGSGTRLTVV.

This chain uses TRBV28 with TRBJ2-5, with D unresolved. V was trimmed by 3 bases and J by 0 bases, leaving 8 bases between them. The CDR3 contains 14 residues. The germline CDR1 and CDR2 sequences are MDHEN and SYDVKM. In DNA form, the CDR3 reads TGTGCCAGCAGTTTGATGGGCAACCAAGAGACCCAGTACTTC. Translating it yields CASSLMGNQETQYF.

The genes are TRBV19 and TRBJ1-5; 10 positions match TRBD1. V shed 6 bases, J shed 4 bases, and the junction held 9 bases outside the gene matches. The CDR3 is 16 amino acids. The germline V gene has CDR1 LNHDA and CDR2 SQIVND (reference sequence). The CDR3 spells CASRNEGQGLNQPQHF. The CDR3 DNA follows: TGTGCCAGTAGGAACGAGGGACAGGGGTTAAATCAGCCCCAGCATTTT.

The chain carries TRBV20-1 and TRBJ1-1, with D possibly TRBD1 on 6 matching bases. Germline values: CDR1 DFQATT, CDR2 SNEGSKA (reference sequence). The CDR3 runs 15 residues. V was pared by 3 bases and J by 6 bases, with 20 bases between. The CDR3 region has the DNA TGCAGTGCTAGTACGGCCAGGGGATTTAGGGCTGAAGCTTTCTTT. Its translation: CSASTARGFRAEAFF.

The V and J genes are TRBV7-9 and TRBJ1-4; TRBD1 matches 8 bases. With V trimmed by 2 bases and J by 7 bases, 6 bases remained unmatched. Germline CDR1 is SEHNR and CDR2 is FQNEAQ (reference sequence). This CDR3 region has 15 residues. CDR3 sequence: CASSLKGRGPEKLFF. CDR3 nucleotides: TGTGCCAGCAGCTTAAAGGGCAGGGGGCCTGAAAAACTGTTTTTT. Based on the CDR3 plus reference TRBV7-9 and TRBJ1-4, the full variable domain is DTGVSQNPRHKITKRGQNVTFRCDPISEHNRLYWYRQTLGQGPEFLTYFQNEAQLEKSRLLSDRFSAERPKGSFSTLEIQRTEQGDSAMYLCASSLKGRGPEKLFFGSGTQLSVL.

V is TRBV2 and J is TRBJ2-1; 10 bases map to TRBD2. Germline assignment: CDR1 SNHLY and CDR2 FYNNEI. This CDR3 spans 17 amino acids. V shed 9 bases, J shed 3 bases, and the junction held 14 bases outside the gene matches. CDR3 nucleotide sequence: TGTGCCAGTCGCGAAAAAGCGGGAGGGGCCCTCTACAATGAGCAGTTCTTC. Protein sequence: CASREKAGGALYNEQFF.

This chain links TRBV2 with TRBJ1-2, with D perhaps TRBD1 (5 bases). Trimming removed 6 bases at V and 6 bases at J, with 17 bases between. This CDR3 spans 14 amino acids. Per germline, CDR1 SNHLY and CDR2 FYNNEI. The CDR3 coding sequence is TGTGCCAGCAGCATCAGGGTTACTGGCGATGGCTACACCTTC. It is translated as CASSIRVTGDGYTF.

V usage is TRBV27 and J usage is TRBJ2-5, with D maybe TRBD1 (6 bases). The CDR3 sequence is 16 residues long. Germline CDR1 is MNHEY and CDR2 is SMNVEV (reference sequence). Trimming took 2 bases from V and 4 from J, leaving 17 bases between them. The CDR3 loop is CASSLGGTNLLETQYF. For the CDR3, the DNA is TGTGCCAGCAGTTTAGGGGGCACTAACCTTTTAGAGACCCAGTACTTC.

The V call is TRBV24-1, the J call TRBJ1-2; tentative D call: TRBD1 (6 bases). This CDR3 contains 13 residues. CDR1 is KGHDR and CDR2 is SFDVKD in the germline V gene. Trimming stripped 3 bases from V and 5 bases from J, with 9 bases between. The CDR3 sequence is CATSDITGYGYTF. The CDR3, as DNA: TGTGCCACCAGTGATATTACAGGGTATGGCTACACCTTC.

The CDR3: CASSPRMSGAYNEQFF. Written as DNA, the CDR3 is TGTGCCAGCAGCCCCCGCATGAGCGGGGCCTACAATGAGCAGTTCTTC. V is TRBV7-3 and J is TRBJ2-1; 7 positions agree with TRBD2. V shed 5 bases, J shed 2 bases, and the junction held 9 bases outside the gene matches. CDR1 SGHTA and CDR2 FQGTGA come from the germline V gene. CDR3 size: 16 residues.

The CDR3 sequence is CASSSIGFRETQYF. The CDR3 nucleotides read TGTGCCAGCAGCTCGATAGGCTTCAGGGAGACCCAGTACTTC. The chain employs TRBV13 and TRBJ2-5; D is undetermined. The CDR3 contains 14 residues. From germline, CDR1 is PRHDT and CDR2 FYEKMQ (reference sequence). Trimming pared 4 bases from V and 5 bases from J, leaving 14 bases between.

CDR3 DNA sequence: TGTGCCAGCAGCTCAGACAGGGGGCGAATTCAGCCCCAGCATTTT. Protein sequence: CASSSDRGRIQPQHF. The chain joins TRBV13 to TRBJ1-5; the match to TRBD1 covers 10 bases. The ends lost 4 bases at V and 6 bases at J; junction bases unmatched: 6. The CDR3 length is 15 residues. The germline CDR1 and CDR2 sequences are PRHDT and FYEKMQ (reference sequence).

This chain uses TRBV7-2 with TRBJ2-7; the D gene is possibly TRBD2 (5 bases). The CDR3 contains 13 residues. The germline gives CDR1 SGHTA, CDR2 FQGNSA. Deletions cut 5 bases from V and 8 bases from J, with 16 bases between. As DNA, the CDR3 is TGTGCCAGCAGCACTCTCAAGCTAGCTCAGCAGTACTTC. It yields the protein CASSTLKLAQQYF. Supplemented by reference TRBV7-2 and TRBJ2-7, the full variable domain reads GAGVSQSPSNKVTEKGKDVELRCDPISGHTALYWYRQSLGQGLEFLIYFQGNSAPDKSGLPSDRFSAERTGGSVSTLTIQRTQQEDSAVYLCASSTLKLAQQYFGPGTRLTVT.

The chain employs TRBV6-5 and TRBJ2-1; 9 nucleotides match TRBD1. Germline V gives CDR1 MNHEY, CDR2 SVGAGI. The V gene end was trimmed by 9 bases and the J gene end by 8 bases; junction bases not matched to a gene: 8. The CDR3 contains 13 residues. The CDR3 here is CASLGQGKYEQFF. The CDR3 DNA is TGTGCCAGTCTTGGACAGGGGAAGTATGAGCAGTTCTTC.

The CDR3 sequence: CASSQGGTSGDNEQFF. CDR3 coding DNA: TGCGCCAGCAGCCAAGGAGGGACTAGCGGAGACAATGAGCAGTTCTTC. The chain couples TRBV4-1 to TRBJ2-1; TRBD2 aligns across 11 bases. The length of the CDR3 is 16 residues. Germline V CDR1 and CDR2: MGHRA, YSYEKL. The V segment lost 1 base and the J segment 5 bases; nucleotides outside the gene matches: 4.

This sequence joins TRBV28 and TRBJ1-5; TRBD1 is a possible D gene (5 bases). This CDR3 has 16 amino acids. Germline CDR1 is MDHEN and CDR2 is SYDVKM. V lost 5 bases to trimming and J lost 0 bases, with 14 bases between them. CDR3 in DNA: TGTGCCAGCAGTATAAGACAGTTTTATAGCAATCAGCCCCAGCATTTT. Its protein product is CASSIRQFYSNQPQHF.

The rearrangement uses TRBV28 and TRBJ2-1; weak D call: TRBD2 (6 bases). The CDR3 sequence is 12 residues long. Germline V gene lookup returns CDR1 MDHEN and CDR2 SYDVKM. V lost 5 bases to trimming and J lost 5 bases, with 7 bases between them. The DNA of the CDR3 is TGTGCCAGCAGTGTAGCGGACAATGAGCAGTTCTTC. Residues: CASSVADNEQFF. The complete variable domain, with remaining parts taken from reference TRBV28 and TRBJ2-1, reads DVKVTQSSRYLVKRTGEKVFLECVQDMDHENMFWYRQDPGLGLRLIYFSYDVKMKEKGDIPEGYSVSREKKERFSLILESASTNQTSMYLCASSVADNEQFFGPGTRLTVL.

The chain links TRBV7-2 to TRBJ1-2; TRBD1 matches at 7 bases. Germline CDR1 and CDR2: SGHTA and FQGNSA. The CDR3 contains 16 residues. The J segment lost 8 bases and the V segment lost 6 bases, leaving 18 bases of the junction unmatched. The CDR3 sequence is CASRTTGPQGIRGYTF. The CDR3 coding sequence is TGTGCCAGCAGAACCACAGGTCCACAGGGGATTCGAGGCTACACCTTC.

The CDR3 DNA is TGTGCCAGTAGTATAAAGGGGGCAAAATCACCCCTCCACTTT. Amino acids: CASSIKGAKSPLHF. The rearrangement uses TRBV19 and TRBJ1-6; 7 bases line up with TRBD1. The V and J ends lost 2 bases and 10 bases, in that order; junction bases with no gene match: 5. This CDR3 has 14 amino acids. Germline V lookup: CDR1 LNHDA, CDR2 SQIVND (reference sequence).

The rearrangement joins TRBV10-3 to TRBJ2-3; a possible D gene is TRBD1 (5 bases). Trimming took off 0 bases at V and 4 bases at J, with 8 bases between the two ends. The length of the CDR3 is 14 residues. CDR1 and CDR2 from the germline V gene are ENHRY and SYGVKD. This chain's CDR3 is CAISESAGSDTQYF. CDR3 in DNA: TGTGCCATCAGTGAGTCGGCAGGGTCAGATACGCAGTATTTT.

Points on this clone: At one boundary the junction diverges from the germline segment, which might be a read error. This rearrangement joins TRBV5-8 to TRBJ1-4; 7 bases fit TRBD1. Germline V gene lookup returns CDR1 SGHTS and CDR2 YDEGEE. The CDR3 contains 16 residues. CDR3 sequence reads: CASSIPRTGTNEKLFF. In DNA form, the CDR3 reads TGTGCCAGCAGCATCCCTAGGACAGGAACTAACGAAAAACTGTTTTTT.

The rearrangement joins TRBV28 to TRBJ2-1; 8 bases line up with TRBD2. Trimming at V came to 8 bases and at J to 4 bases, leaving 10 bases not matched to a gene. Germline V gives CDR1 MDHEN, CDR2 SYDVKM. CDR3 length equals 15 residues. The DNA of the CDR3 is TGTGCCAGCTGGGGGGGTAGCGGGGTGTACAATGAGCAGTTCTTC. Protein sequence: CASWGGSGVYNEQFF.